The 9 T cell receptor beta chains presented below share a single source sample, sequenced in a study of T cell responses to AZD1222 COVID-19 vaccine. Some clones are missing from TCRdb's copy, which holds only in-frame ones; the method was immunoSEQ multiplex PCR. The data show over 45,000 clones, around 83% seen once. The material was peripheral blood, obtained on day 0 of MenACWY control vaccination. Receptors were obtained from an adult in good health.

The chain is built from TRBV7-2 and TRBJ1-5; D possibly corresponds to TRBD1 (6 bases). V dropped 4 bases and J dropped 5 bases, with 9 bases sitting between them. The germline V gene has CDR1 SGHTA and CDR2 FQGNSA. CDR3 size: 13 residues. CDR3 in amino acids: CASSSQGHQPQHF. The CDR3 coding sequence is TGTGCCAGCAGCTCACAGGGTCATCAGCCCCAGCATTTT.

CDR3 DNA: TGTGCCACCAGCAGAGCCAGACAGGGTAGTGTGGAAAAACTGTTTTTT. Amino acids: CATSRARQGSVEKLFF. The chain carries TRBV15 and TRBJ1-4, with TRBD1 matching over 7 bases. With V trimmed by 1 base and J by 8 bases, 10 bases remained unmatched. CDR1 is LNHNV and CDR2 is YYDKDF in the germline V gene (reference sequence). CDR3 length equals 16 residues.

The chain couples TRBV28 to TRBJ1-2; no reliable D call. Germline assignment: CDR1 MDHEN and CDR2 SYDVKM. This CDR3 is 13 amino acids long. Deletions cut 5 bases from V and 4 bases from J, with 11 bases between. This CDR3 reads CASSLTRGYGYTF. Here the CDR3 DNA reads TGTGCCAGCAGTCTTACACGGGGCTATGGCTACACCTTC.

This clone was detected only a few times. This chain links TRBV6-2 or TRBV6-3 with TRBJ2-3, with D tentatively TRBD1 or TRBD2 (6 bases each). CDR1 and CDR2 (germline): MNHEY, SVGEGT. V lost 2 bases and J lost 2, with 8 bases in between. The CDR3 extends over 14 amino acids. CDR3 region: CASSYTGATDTQYF. The DNA of the CDR3 is TGTGCCAGCAGTTACACGGGGGCCACAGATACGCAGTATTTT.

The chain links TRBV7-2 to TRBJ1-3; 10 bases line up with TRBD1. This CDR3 comprises 18 residues. Germline V CDR1 and CDR2: SGHTA, FQGNSA. J lost 1 base, V lost 5 bases, and 11 bases had no gene match. CDR3 in DNA: TGTGCCAGCAGCCCACTTATGGGACAGGGGCATTCTGGAAACACCATATATTTT. Translation gives CASSPLMGQGHSGNTIYF.

The chain links TRBV7-9 to TRBJ2-5; 13 nucleotides line up with TRBD2. Unmatched junction bases numbered 9, after V lost 4 bases and J lost 4 bases. The CDR3 is 17 residues long. Germline V CDR1 and CDR2: SEHNR, FQNEAQ (reference sequence). The CDR3 coding sequence is TGTGCCAGCAGCTGGCGGACTAGCGGGAGAGGGGGAGAGACCCAGTACTTC. The encoded protein is CASSWRTSGRGGETQYF.

This chain uses TRBV7-8 with TRBJ1-2; 7 bases align to TRBD1. V was pared by 5 bases and J by 2 bases, with 2 bases of the junction left unmatched. Germline V lookup: CDR1 SGHVS, CDR2 FQNEAQ. The length of the CDR3 is 13 residues. This CDR3 is CASSQDRNYGYTF. The DNA for the CDR3 is TGTGCCAGCAGCCAGGACAGGAACTATGGCTACACCTTC.

The rearrangement joins TRBV19 to TRBJ2-7, with D possibly TRBD2 on 5 matching bases. The V gene lost 1 base and the J gene lost 3 bases, with 10 bases spanning the gap. CDR1 and CDR2 from the germline V gene are LNHDA and SQIVND (reference sequence). The CDR3 length is 14 residues. In DNA form, the CDR3 reads TGTGCCAGTAGTATAGGTCTCCGGGACTACGAGCAGTACTTC. It codes for CASSIGLRDYEQYF.

This rearrangement joins TRBV20-1 to TRBJ1-5; 9 nucleotides agree with TRBD1. CDR1 is DFQATT and CDR2 is SNEGSKA in the germline V gene (reference sequence). The trim removed 3 bases at V and 2 bases at J, leaving 5 bases unmatched. The CDR3 spans 15 residues. In DNA, the CDR3 is TGCAGTGCTAGTCTGAGGACAGGGGGCAATCAGCCCCAGCATTTT. Its protein product is CSASLRTGGNQPQHF.